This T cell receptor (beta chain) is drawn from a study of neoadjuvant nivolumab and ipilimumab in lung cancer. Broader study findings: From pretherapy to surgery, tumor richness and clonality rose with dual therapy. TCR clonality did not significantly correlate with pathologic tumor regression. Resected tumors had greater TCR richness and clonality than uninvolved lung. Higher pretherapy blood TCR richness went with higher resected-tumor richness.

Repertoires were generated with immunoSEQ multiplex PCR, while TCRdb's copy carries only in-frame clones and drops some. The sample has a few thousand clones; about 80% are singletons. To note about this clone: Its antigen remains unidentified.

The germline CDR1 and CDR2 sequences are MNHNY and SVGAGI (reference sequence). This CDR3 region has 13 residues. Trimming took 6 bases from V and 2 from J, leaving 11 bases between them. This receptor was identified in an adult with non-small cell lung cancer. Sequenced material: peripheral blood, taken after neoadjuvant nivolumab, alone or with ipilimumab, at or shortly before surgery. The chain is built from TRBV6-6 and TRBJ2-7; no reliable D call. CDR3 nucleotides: TGTGCCAGCAGACAGCGTACCACCTACGAGCAGTACTTC. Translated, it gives CASRQRTTYEQYF.